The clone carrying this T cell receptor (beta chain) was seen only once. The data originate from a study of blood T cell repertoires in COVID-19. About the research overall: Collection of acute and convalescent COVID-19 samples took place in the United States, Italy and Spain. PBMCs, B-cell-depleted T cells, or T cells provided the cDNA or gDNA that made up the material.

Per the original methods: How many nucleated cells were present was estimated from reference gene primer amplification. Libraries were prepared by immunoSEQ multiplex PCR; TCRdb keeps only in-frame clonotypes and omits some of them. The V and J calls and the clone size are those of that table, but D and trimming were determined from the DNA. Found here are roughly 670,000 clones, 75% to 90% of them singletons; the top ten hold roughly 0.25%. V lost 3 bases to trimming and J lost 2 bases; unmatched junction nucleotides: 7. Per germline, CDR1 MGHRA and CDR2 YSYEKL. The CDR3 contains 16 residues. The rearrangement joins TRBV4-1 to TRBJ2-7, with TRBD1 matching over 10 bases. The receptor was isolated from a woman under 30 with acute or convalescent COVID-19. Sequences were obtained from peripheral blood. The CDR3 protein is CASSQVPGTGAYEQYF. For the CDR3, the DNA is TGCGCCAGCAGCCAGGTTCCCGGGACAGGGGCCTACGAGCAGTACTTC.